The source of this TCR beta chain is a study of T cells in Graves' hyperthyroidism and ophthalmopathy. Study findings and constraints: In blood, most of the thyroid clonotypes expanded above 0.001 were also present. Researchers report that a 13 V-J model separated ophthalmopathy from stable hyperthyroidism.

Amplification targeted TCR beta CDR3 regions from RNA transcripts. First-round RT-PCR targeting the TCR CDR3 was performed with the HTBI primer set. One entry per CDR3 protein results from TCRdb running MiXCR on the multiplex PCR reads. Found here are around 690,000 distinct CDR3 sequences, under 25% of them singletons; the top ten hold over 30%. The study based diagnoses on clinical symptoms, serum thyroxine and TRAb, thyroid ultrasound and orbital computed tomography. The PBMCs had their origin in roughly 9.4 ml of fresh peripheral blood. This clonotype was detected once. Its antigen remains unidentified. With V trimmed by 0 bases and J by 9 bases, 2 bases remained unmatched. This CDR3 spans 15 amino acids. The germline V gene has CDR1 SGHRS and CDR2 YFSETQ.

The chain uses TRBV5-1 and TRBJ2-1; 14 bases match TRBD2. The sequenced sample consisted of blood. This TCR was sampled from a man aged 30 to 45 with Graves' ophthalmopathy. The CDR3 spells CASSLDGLAGGEQFF. The CDR3 nucleotides are TGCGCCAGCAGCTTGGATGGACTAGCGGGAGGTGAGCAGTTCTTC.